This note documents a single T cell receptor (beta chain) sequence. Its antigen is not identified. The sample is drawn from a study of long-term antiretroviral therapy in people with HIV. Only United States sites treated participants with HIV. Trimming removed 4 bases from V and 3 bases from J, with 7 bases in between. CDR1 is MRHNA and CDR2 is SNTAGT in the germline V gene. The CDR3 spans 13 residues. Run at survey level, the immunoSEQ assay was version v3.0. The data were produced by immunoSEQ multiplex PCR, yet TCRdb's version contains in-frame clones alone and is incomplete. The repertoire holds around 31,000 clones, with roughly nine tenths as singletons. Study outcomes and limitations: Pre-ART-expanded clones dominated the repertoire at all time points. Post-ART, diversity grew, though it stayed under transplant donor control levels.

Sequencing was performed on unsorted PBMCs, taken roughly 5 years before starting antiretroviral therapy. This sequence originates from a man over 45 with HIV. The genes are TRBV6-4 and TRBJ1-5; D gene uncertain. The DNA of the CDR3 is TGTGCCAGCAGTGGGGGAAACAATCAGCCCCAGCATTTT. Its protein is CASSGGNNQPQHF.